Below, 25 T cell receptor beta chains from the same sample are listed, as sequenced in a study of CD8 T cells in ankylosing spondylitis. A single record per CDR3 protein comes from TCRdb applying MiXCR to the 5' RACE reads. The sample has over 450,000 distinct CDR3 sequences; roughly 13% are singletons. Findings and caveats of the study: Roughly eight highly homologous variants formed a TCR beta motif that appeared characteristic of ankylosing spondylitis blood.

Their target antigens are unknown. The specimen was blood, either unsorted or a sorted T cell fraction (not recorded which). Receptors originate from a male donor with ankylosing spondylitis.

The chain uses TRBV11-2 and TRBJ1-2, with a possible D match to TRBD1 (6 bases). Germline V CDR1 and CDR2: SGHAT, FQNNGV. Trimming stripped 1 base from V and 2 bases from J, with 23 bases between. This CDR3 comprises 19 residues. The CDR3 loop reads CASSLVPLGQGNINYGYTF. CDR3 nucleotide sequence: TGTGCCAGCAGCTTAGTCCCCCTGGGTCAGGGGAATATCAACTATGGCTACACCTTC.

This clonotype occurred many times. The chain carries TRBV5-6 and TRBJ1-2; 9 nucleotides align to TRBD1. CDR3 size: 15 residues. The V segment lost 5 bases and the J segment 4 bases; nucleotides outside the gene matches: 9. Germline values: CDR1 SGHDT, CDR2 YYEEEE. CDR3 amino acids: CASRRRDREGYGYTF. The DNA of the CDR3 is TGTGCCAGCAGGCGCCGGGACAGGGAGGGCTATGGCTACACCTTC.

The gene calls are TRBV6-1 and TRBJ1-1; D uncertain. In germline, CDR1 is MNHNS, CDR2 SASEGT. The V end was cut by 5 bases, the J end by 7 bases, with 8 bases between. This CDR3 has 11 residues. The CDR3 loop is CASSLRFEAFF. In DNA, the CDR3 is TGTGCCAGCAGTCTCAGGTTTGAAGCTTTCTTT.

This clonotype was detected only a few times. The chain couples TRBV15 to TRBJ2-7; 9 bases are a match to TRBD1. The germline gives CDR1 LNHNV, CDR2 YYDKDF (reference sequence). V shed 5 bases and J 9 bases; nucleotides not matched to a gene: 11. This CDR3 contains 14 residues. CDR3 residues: CATSWGQGLLGQYF. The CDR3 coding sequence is TGTGCCACCAGCTGGGGACAGGGCCTCTTGGGGCAGTACTTC.

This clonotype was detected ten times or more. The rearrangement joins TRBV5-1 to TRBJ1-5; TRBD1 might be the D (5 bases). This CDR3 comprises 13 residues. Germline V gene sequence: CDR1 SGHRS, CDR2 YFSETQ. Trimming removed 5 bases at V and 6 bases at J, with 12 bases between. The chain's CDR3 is CASSGGSGQPQHF. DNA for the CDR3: TGCGCCAGCAGTGGGGGGTCAGGTCAGCCCCAGCATTTT. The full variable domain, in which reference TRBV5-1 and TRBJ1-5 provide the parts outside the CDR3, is KAGVTQTPRYLIKTRGQQVTLSCSPISGHRSVSWYQQTPGQGLQFLFEYFSETQRNKGNFPGRFSGRQFSNSRSEMNVSTLELGDSALYLCASSGGSGQPQHFGDGTRLSIL.

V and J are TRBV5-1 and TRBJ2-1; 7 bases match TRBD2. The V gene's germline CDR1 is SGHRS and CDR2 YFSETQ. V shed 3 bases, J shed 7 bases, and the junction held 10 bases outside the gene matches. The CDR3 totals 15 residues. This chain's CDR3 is CASSWGGVQVNEQFF. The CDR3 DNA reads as TGCGCCAGCAGCTGGGGGGGAGTACAGGTGAATGAGCAGTTCTTC.

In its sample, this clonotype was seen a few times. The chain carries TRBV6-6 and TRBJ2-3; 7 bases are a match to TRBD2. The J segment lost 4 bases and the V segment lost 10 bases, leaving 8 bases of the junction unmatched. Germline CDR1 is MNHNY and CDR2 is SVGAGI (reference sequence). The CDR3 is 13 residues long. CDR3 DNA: TGTGCCACTGGGGGAGGGGTTTCAGATACGCAGTATTTT. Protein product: CATGGGVSDTQYF.

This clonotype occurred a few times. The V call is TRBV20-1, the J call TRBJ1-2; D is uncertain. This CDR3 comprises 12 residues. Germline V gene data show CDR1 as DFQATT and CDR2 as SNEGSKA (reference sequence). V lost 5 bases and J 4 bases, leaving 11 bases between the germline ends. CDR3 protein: CSASMGAYGYTF. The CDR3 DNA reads TGCAGTGCTTCTATGGGCGCCTATGGCTACACCTTC.

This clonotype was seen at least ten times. CDR3 nucleotides: TGTGCCAGCAGTCCGGGACTTAGCTACGAGCAGTACTTC. The encoded protein is CASSPGLSYEQYF. J is TRBJ2-7 and V is TRBV27; possibly TRBD2 for D (6 bases). CDR3 length equals 13 residues. Trimming took off 5 bases at V and 3 bases at J, with 11 bases between the two ends. Germline V CDR1 and CDR2: MNHEY, SMNVEV (reference sequence).

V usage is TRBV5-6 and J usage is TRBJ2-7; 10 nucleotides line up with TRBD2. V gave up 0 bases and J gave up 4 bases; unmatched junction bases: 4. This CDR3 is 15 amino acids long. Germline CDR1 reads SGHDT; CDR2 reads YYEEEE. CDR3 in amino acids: CASSLERTSGYEQYV. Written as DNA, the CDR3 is TGTGCCAGCAGCTTGGAAAGGACTAGCGGTTACGAGCAGTACGTC.

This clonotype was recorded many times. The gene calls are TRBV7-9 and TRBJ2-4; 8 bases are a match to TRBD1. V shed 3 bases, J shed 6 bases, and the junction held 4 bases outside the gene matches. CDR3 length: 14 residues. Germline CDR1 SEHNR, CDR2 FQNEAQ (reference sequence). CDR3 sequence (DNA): TGTGCCAGCAGCTTGGACAGGGTAGGAAACATTCAGTACTTC. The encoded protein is CASSLDRVGNIQYF.

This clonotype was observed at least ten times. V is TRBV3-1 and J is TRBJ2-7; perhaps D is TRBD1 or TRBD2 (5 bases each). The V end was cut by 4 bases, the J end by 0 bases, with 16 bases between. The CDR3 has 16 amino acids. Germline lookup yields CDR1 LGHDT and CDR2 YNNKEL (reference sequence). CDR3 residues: CASSPTGTGSSYEQYV. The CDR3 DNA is TGTGCCAGCAGCCCTACCGGGACGGGGAGCTCCTACGAGCAGTACGTC.

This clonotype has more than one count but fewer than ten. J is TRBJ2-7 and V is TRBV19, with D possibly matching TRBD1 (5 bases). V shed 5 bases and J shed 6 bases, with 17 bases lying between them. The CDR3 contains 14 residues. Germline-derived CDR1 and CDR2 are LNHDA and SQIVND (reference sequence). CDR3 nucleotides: TGTGCCAGTAGTTCAAACCAGGGTCATGGCGAGCAGTACTTC. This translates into CASSSNQGHGEQYF.

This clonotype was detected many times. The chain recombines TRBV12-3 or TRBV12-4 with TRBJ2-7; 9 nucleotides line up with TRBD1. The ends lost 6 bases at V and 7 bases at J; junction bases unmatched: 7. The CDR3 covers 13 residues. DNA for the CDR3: TGTGCCAGCAGACAAGGGACAGGGTCGGAGCAGTACTTC. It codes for CASRQGTGSEQYF.

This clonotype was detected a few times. The CDR3 coding sequence is TGCAGTGCTAGAGACAGGGAGTATGGCTACACCTTC. This codes for CSARDREYGYTF. The chain carries TRBV20-1 and TRBJ1-2; a possible D gene is TRBD1 (5 bases). V was cut by 0 bases and J by 5 bases, with 7 bases left in between. The germline V gene has CDR1 DFQATT and CDR2 SNEGSKA (reference sequence). The CDR3 runs 12 residues.

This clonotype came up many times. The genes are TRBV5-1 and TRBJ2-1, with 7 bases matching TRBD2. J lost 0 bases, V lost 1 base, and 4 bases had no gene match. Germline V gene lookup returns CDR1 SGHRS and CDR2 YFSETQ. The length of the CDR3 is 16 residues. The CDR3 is CASSLLGGSSYNEQFF. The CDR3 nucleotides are TGCGCCAGCAGCTTGCTTGGCGGGAGCTCCTACAATGAGCAGTTCTTC.

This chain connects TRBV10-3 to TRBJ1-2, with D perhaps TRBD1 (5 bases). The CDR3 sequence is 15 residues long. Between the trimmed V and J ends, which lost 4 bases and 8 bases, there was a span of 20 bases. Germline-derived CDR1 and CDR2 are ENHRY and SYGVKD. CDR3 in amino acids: CAISGARAASGGYTF. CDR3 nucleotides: TGTGCCATCAGTGGAGCCAGGGCGGCGTCGGGAGGCTACACCTTC.

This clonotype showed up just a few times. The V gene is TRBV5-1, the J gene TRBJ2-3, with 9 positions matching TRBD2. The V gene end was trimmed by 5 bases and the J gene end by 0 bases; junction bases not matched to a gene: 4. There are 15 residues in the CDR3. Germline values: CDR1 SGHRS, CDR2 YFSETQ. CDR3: CASRIAGASTDTQYF. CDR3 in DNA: TGCGCCAGCAGGATAGCGGGAGCTAGCACAGATACGCAGTATTTT.

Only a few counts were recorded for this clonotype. The CDR3 is CASSKAGVQETQYF. CDR3 bases: TGTGCCAGCAGCAAGGCAGGAGTACAAGAGACCCAGTACTTC. The genes are TRBV21-1 and TRBJ2-5. TRBV21-1 is an annotated pseudogene. The CDR3 extends over 14 amino acids.

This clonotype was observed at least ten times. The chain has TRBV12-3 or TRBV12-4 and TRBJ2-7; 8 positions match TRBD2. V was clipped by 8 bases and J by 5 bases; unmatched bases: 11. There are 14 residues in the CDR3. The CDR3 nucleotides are TGTGCCAGCGCCCTCTCGGGGGGGACCCACGAGCAGTACTTC. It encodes CASALSGGTHEQYF.

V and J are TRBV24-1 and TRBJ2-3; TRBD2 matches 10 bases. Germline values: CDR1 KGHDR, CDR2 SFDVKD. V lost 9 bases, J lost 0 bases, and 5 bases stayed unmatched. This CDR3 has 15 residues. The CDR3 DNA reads TGTGCCACCGGGCAGACTAGCGGGAGCACAGATACGCAGTATTTT. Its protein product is CATGQTSGSTDTQYF.

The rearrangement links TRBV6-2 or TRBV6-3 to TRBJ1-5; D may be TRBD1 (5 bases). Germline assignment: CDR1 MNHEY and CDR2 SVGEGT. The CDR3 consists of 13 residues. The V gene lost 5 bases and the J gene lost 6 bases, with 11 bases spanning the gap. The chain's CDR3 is CASSRAGSQPQHF. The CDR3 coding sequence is TGTGCCAGCAGTCGGGCAGGGAGTCAGCCCCAGCATTTT.

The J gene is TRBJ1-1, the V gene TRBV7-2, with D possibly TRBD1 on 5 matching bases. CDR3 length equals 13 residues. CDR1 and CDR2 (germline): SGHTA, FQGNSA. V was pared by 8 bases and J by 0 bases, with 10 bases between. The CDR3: CASCRQMNTEAFF. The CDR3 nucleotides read TGTGCCAGCTGCAGACAGATGAACACTGAAGCTTTCTTT.

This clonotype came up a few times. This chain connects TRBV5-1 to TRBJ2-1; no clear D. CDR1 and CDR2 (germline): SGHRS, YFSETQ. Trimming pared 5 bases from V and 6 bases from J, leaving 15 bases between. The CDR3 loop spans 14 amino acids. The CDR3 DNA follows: TGCGCCAGCAGTTCGGTGTCGAGCTTCAATGAGCAGTTCTTC. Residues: CASSSVSSFNEQFF.

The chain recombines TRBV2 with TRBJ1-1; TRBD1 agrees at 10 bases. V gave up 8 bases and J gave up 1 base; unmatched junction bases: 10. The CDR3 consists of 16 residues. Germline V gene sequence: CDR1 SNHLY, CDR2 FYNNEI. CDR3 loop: CASLRTGGLRNTEAFF. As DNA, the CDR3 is TGTGCCAGCCTTCGGACAGGGGGGCTCCGGAACACTGAAGCTTTCTTT.